The 31 T cell receptor beta chains listed next were all sequenced from one sample in a study of CD8 T cells in ankylosing spondylitis. Study-level points and caveats: Seemingly distinctive of ankylosing spondylitis blood was a TCR beta motif formed by eight highly homologous variants.

These TCRs are of unknown antigen specificity. TCRdb independently ran MiXCR on the 5' RACE reads; one entry per CDR3 protein. The sample carries fewer than 450,000 distinct CDR3 sequences, roughly 15% recorded once. The sequencing input was blood, either unsorted or a sorted T cell fraction (not recorded which). The receptors were gathered from a male donor with ankylosing spondylitis.

This clonotype has just a few counts. This chain joins TRBV7-3 and TRBJ2-2, with TRBD2 identical over 11 bases. CDR1 is SGHTA, CDR2 FQGTGA, per germline. This CDR3 is built from 17 residues. The V and J ends lost 5 bases and 5 bases, in that order; junction bases with no gene match: 10. The CDR3 DNA is TGTGCCAGCAGCCCCAAAGGACTAGCGGGTGGGACCGGGGAGCTGTTTTTT. Protein sequence: CASSPKGLAGGTGELFF.

A few counts support this clonotype. The chain combines TRBV20-1 with TRBJ1-3; unclear D gene. Trimming stripped 5 bases from V and 0 bases from J, with 8 bases between. CDR3 length equals 13 residues. Germline assignment: CDR1 DFQATT and CDR2 SNEGSKA (reference sequence). CDR3 region: CSASSGSGNTIYF. The CDR3 DNA reads as TGCAGTGCTTCTTCGGGCTCTGGAAACACCATATATTTT.

This clonotype appeared a single time. V gene TRBV2 combines with J gene TRBJ2-7; maybe TRBD1 (6 bases). V gave up 5 bases and J gave up 6 bases, with 11 bases separating them. The germline V gene has CDR1 SNHLY and CDR2 FYNNEI. The CDR3 loop spans 12 amino acids. DNA for the CDR3: TGTGCCAGCAGTTCACAGGGACGCGAGCAGTACTTC. Translating gives CASSSQGREQYF.

This clonotype was found many times. The V gene is TRBV9, the J gene TRBJ2-1, with 8 bases matching TRBD2. CDR1 and CDR2 (germline): SGDLS, YYNGEE. The CDR3 runs to 15 residues. J gave up 5 bases and V 0 bases, and 4 bases lay outside the gene matches. For the CDR3, the DNA is TGTGCCAGCAGCGTAGGTCTAGCGGGTGACAATGAGCAGTTCTTC. Its translation is CASSVGLAGDNEQFF.

The J gene is TRBJ2-5, the V gene TRBV24-1; maybe TRBD1 (5 bases). The CDR3 is 15 amino acids. Germline values: CDR1 KGHDR, CDR2 SFDVKD. Trimming stripped 7 bases from V and 5 bases from J, with 19 bases between. The CDR3 loop reads CATSSSDSAGETQYF. As DNA, the CDR3 is TGTGCCACCAGCTCATCTGACAGCGCTGGGGAGACCCAGTACTTC.

This rearrangement joins TRBV4-1 to TRBJ1-4; the D gene is possibly TRBD1 (5 bases). CDR3 size: 16 residues. CDR1 and CDR2 from the germline V gene are MGHRA and YSYEKL. The germline V and J ends were trimmed by 4 bases and 6 bases, with 18 bases remaining between them. CDR3 region: CASSLRIGGLDEKLFF. Here the CDR3 DNA reads TGCGCCAGCAGCCTCCGCATCGGGGGGTTGGATGAAAAACTGTTTTTT.

J is TRBJ2-2 and V is TRBV5-5; D is possibly TRBD1 or TRBD2 (5 bases each). Trimming removed 4 bases from V and 0 bases from J, with 13 bases in between. The germline gives CDR1 SGHKS, CDR2 YYEKEE (reference sequence). CDR3 length: 16 amino acids. CDR3 bases: TGTGCCAGCAGCCCGGGGCAGGCGCCGAACACCGGGGAGCTGTTTTTT. It is translated as CASSPGQAPNTGELFF.

The sample holds many counts of this clonotype. The chain links TRBV5-1 to TRBJ2-2; no firm D call. CDR1 is SGHRS, CDR2 YFSETQ, per germline. Trimming removed 0 bases at V and 2 bases at J, with 11 bases between. This CDR3 has 16 residues. CDR3 loop: CASSLAVAGNTGELFF. The CDR3 coding sequence is TGCGCCAGCAGCTTGGCCGTGGCTGGTAACACCGGGGAGCTGTTTTTT.

This clonotype was seen more than once but under ten times. Written as DNA, the CDR3 is TGTGCCACCAGCAGAGAGAAGTGGACAGGGATCCCCAATGAGCAGTTCTTC. It is translated as CATSREKWTGIPNEQFF. The chain joins TRBV15 to TRBJ2-1, with 8 bases fitting TRBD1. V lost 0 bases and J lost 6; bases outside the gene matches: 10. CDR3 size: 17 residues. CDR1 and CDR2 from the germline V gene are LNHNV and YYDKDF (reference sequence). Full variable domain (rest looked up from reference TRBV15 and TRBJ2-1): DAMVIQNPRYQVTQFGKPVTLSCSQTLNHNVMYWYQQKSSQAPKLLFHYYDKDFNNEADTPDNFQSRRPNTSFCFLDIRSPGLGDTAMYLCATSREKWTGIPNEQFFGPGTRLTVL.

This chain uses TRBV27 with TRBJ2-3; TRBD2 matches at 9 bases. Germline V gene sequence: CDR1 MNHEY, CDR2 SMNVEV (reference sequence). V gave up 5 bases and J gave up 0 bases; unmatched junction bases: 6. The CDR3 extends over 16 amino acids. For the CDR3, the DNA is TGTGCCAGCAGTCCGCTAGCGGGGCCTAGCACAGATACGCAGTATTTT. Translated, it gives CASSPLAGPSTDTQYF.

This clonotype showed up just a few times. The J gene is TRBJ2-5, the V gene TRBV15; 8 bases align to TRBD2. V lost 4 bases and J lost 2; bases outside the gene matches: 12. From germline, CDR1 is LNHNV and CDR2 YYDKDF (reference sequence). This CDR3 is built from 17 residues. CDR3 sequence (DNA): TGTGCCACCAGCACGAGACTAGCGCCCATGGGACAAGAGACCCAGTACTTC. This translates into CATSTRLAPMGQETQYF.

The chain couples TRBV25-1 to TRBJ2-2, with D perhaps assigned TRBD1 or TRBD2 (6 bases each). CDR3 size: 16 residues. Germline V gives CDR1 MGHDK, CDR2 SYGVNS. The V end was cut by 3 bases, the J end by 6 bases, with 17 bases between. The CDR3 coding sequence is TGTGCCAGCAGTGATATGGACAGAGGGACTCCCGGGGAGCTGTTTTTT. Translated, it gives CASSDMDRGTPGELFF. Filled out from reference TRBV25-1 and TRBJ2-2, the complete variable domain reads EADIYQTPRYLVIGTGKKITLECSQTMGHDKMYWYQQDPGMELHLIHYSYGVNSTEKGDLSSESTVSRIRTEHFPLTLESARPSHTSQYLCASSDMDRGTPGELFFGEGSRLTVL.

This clonotype has just a few counts. This chain uses TRBV4-2 with TRBJ1-6; D is uncertain. The CDR3 is 14 amino acids. Trimming left V 0 bases short and J 11 bases short, with 11 bases between. Germline V gene lookup returns CDR1 LGHNA and CDR2 YNFKEQ. The CDR3 region is CASSQEERTPPLHF. The CDR3 coding sequence is TGTGCCAGCAGCCAAGAGGAACGCACTCCACCCCTCCACTTT.

The V gene is TRBV20-1, the J gene TRBJ1-1; TRBD1 matches at 7 bases. The J segment lost 1 base and the V segment lost 5 bases, leaving 7 bases of the junction unmatched. CDR3 size: 14 residues. CDR1 and CDR2 from the germline V gene are DFQATT and SNEGSKA (reference sequence). The CDR3 reads CSASWTGPNTEAFF. The DNA for the CDR3 is TGCAGTGCTTCTTGGACAGGTCCGAACACTGAAGCTTTCTTT.

This clonotype showed up just a few times. The chain combines TRBV25-1 with TRBJ1-1; D is unresolved. CDR1 MGHDK and CDR2 SYGVNS come from the germline V gene. V was cut by 1 base and J by 6 bases, with 12 bases left in between. The CDR3 covers 14 residues. This CDR3 reads CASSESWVRAEAFF. CDR3 bases: TGTGCCAGCAGTGAATCGTGGGTACGGGCTGAAGCTTTCTTT.

This clonotype was detected a few times. The chain recombines TRBV5-1 with TRBJ2-7, with D possibly being TRBD2 (6 bases). CDR1 is SGHRS and CDR2 is YFSETQ in the germline V gene. The CDR3 totals 16 residues. V was shortened by 0 bases and J by 0 bases, with 13 bases between the two germline ends. CDR3 region: CASSLGIGGYSYEQYF. The DNA of the CDR3 is TGCGCCAGCAGCTTGGGGATCGGGGGTTACTCCTACGAGCAGTACTTC.

This clonotype was counted between two and nine times. V and J are TRBV30 and TRBJ1-3; D gene ambiguous. Germline V gene lookup returns CDR1 GTSNPN and CDR2 SVGIG (reference sequence). The CDR3 contains 14 residues. V was trimmed by 3 bases and J by 0 bases, leaving 9 bases between them. The CDR3, as DNA: TGTGCCTGGAGGCCCCAGAGCTCTGGAAACACCATATATTTT. It specifies CAWRPQSSGNTIYF. Based on the CDR3 plus reference TRBV30 and TRBJ1-3, the full variable domain is SQTIHQWPATLVQPVGSPLSLECTVEGTSNPNLYWYRQAAGRGLQLLFYSVGIGQISSEVPQNLSASRPQDRQFILSSKKLLLSDSGFYLCAWRPQSSGNTIYFGEGSWLTVV.

V and J are TRBV9 and TRBJ1-1, with 7 bases aligning to TRBD1. Germline values: CDR1 SGDLS, CDR2 YYNGEE. The CDR3 sequence is 15 residues long. V lost 5 bases to trimming and J lost 1 base; unmatched junction nucleotides: 8. CDR3 in amino acids: CASSSGQRQNTEAFF. For the CDR3, the DNA is TGTGCCAGCAGTTCGGGACAGCGCCAGAACACTGAAGCTTTCTTT.

The chain combines TRBV11-2 with TRBJ2-7; weak D call: TRBD1 (5 bases). The V gene lost 0 bases and the J gene lost 6 bases, with 9 bases spanning the gap. Germline assignment: CDR1 SGHAT and CDR2 FQNNGV. The CDR3 sequence is 13 residues long. The CDR3 protein is CASSLDTGREQYF. The CDR3 DNA reads TGTGCCAGCAGCTTAGACACAGGCCGCGAGCAGTACTTC. Supplemented by reference TRBV11-2 and TRBJ2-7, the full variable domain reads EAGVAQSPRYKIIEKRQSVAFWCNPISGHATLYWYQQILGQGPKLLIQFQNNGVVDDSQLPKDRFSAERLKGVDSTLKIQPAKLEDSAVYLCASSLDTGREQYFGPGTRLTVT.

This clonotype has only a few counts. The DNA of the CDR3 is TGTGCCAGCAGCGCTAGCGGGAGACGCGATACGCAGTATTTT. This codes for CASSASGRRDTQYF. The chain couples TRBV2 to TRBJ2-3; 10 bases map to TRBD2. The germline gives CDR1 SNHLY, CDR2 FYNNEI. This CDR3 is 14 amino acids long. V lost 6 bases, J lost 6 bases, and 6 bases stayed unmatched. The full variable domain, completed using reference TRBV2 and TRBJ2-3, is EPEVTQTPSHQVTQMGQEVILRCVPISNHLYFYWYRQILGQKVEFLVSFYNNEISEKSEIFDDQFSVERPDGSNFTLKIRSTKLEDSAMYFCASSASGRRDTQYFGPGTRLTVL.

The table lists this clonotype with many counts. This rearrangement joins TRBV5-1 to TRBJ2-3; TRBD2 matches at 7 bases. Germline-derived CDR1 and CDR2 are SGHRS and YFSETQ. The CDR3 length is 17 residues. After removal of 2 bases from V and 0 bases from J, the junction contained 9 bases not matched to a gene. CDR3 in amino acids: CASSFGRAAGSTDTQYF. CDR3 bases: TGCGCCAGCAGCTTTGGCAGGGCAGCGGGAAGCACAGATACGCAGTATTTT.

CDR3 nucleotide sequence: TGTGCCAGCGGCGGCACCTACGAGCAGTACTTC. The encoded protein is CASGGTYEQYF. This chain links TRBV7-9 with TRBJ2-7; D not certain. The CDR3 consists of 11 residues. Trimming removed 8 bases at V and 2 bases at J, with 7 bases between. Germline CDR1 and CDR2: SEHNR and FQNEAQ (reference sequence).

This clonotype was seen more than once but under ten times. The rearrangement links TRBV21-1 to TRBJ1-2; the D call TRBD1 from the table was never checked on the DNA. TRBV21-1 is a known pseudogene. The CDR3 runs to 14 residues. The CDR3 DNA reads as TGTGCCAGCAGCAAACTAGGGGCAGCCGATGGCTACACCTTC. Amino acids: CASSKLGAADGYTF.

The V call is TRBV7-9, the J call TRBJ2-2; no definite D call. The CDR3 contains 15 residues. V was clipped by 5 bases and J by 0 bases, with 10 bases between them. Germline V gene data show CDR1 as SEHNR and CDR2 as FQNEAQ (reference sequence). For the CDR3, the DNA is TGTGCCAGCAGCGTCGGCGCAACGAACACCGGGGAGCTGTTTTTT. Protein: CASSVGATNTGELFF.

The J gene is TRBJ1-1, the V gene TRBV10-2; D not resolved. The V gene lost 0 bases and the J gene lost 10 bases, with 6 bases spanning the gap. In germline, CDR1 is WSHSY, CDR2 SAAADI. This CDR3 region has 11 residues. The CDR3 reads CASSESGTAFF. Here the CDR3 DNA reads TGCGCCAGCAGTGAGTCGGGTACAGCTTTCTTT.

The rearrangement joins TRBV2 to TRBJ1-1; no firm D call. Trimming cost V 5 bases and J 1 base, with 8 bases left between them. Germline V gene data show CDR1 as SNHLY and CDR2 as FYNNEI. The CDR3 runs 13 residues. The DNA of the CDR3 is TGTGCCAGCAGTTGGAAGCCGAACACTGAAGCTTTCTTT. Protein sequence: CASSWKPNTEAFF.

This clonotype has only a few counts. This chain joins TRBV6-1 and TRBJ2-1, with 12 bases matching TRBD2. Germline loops: CDR1 MNHNS, CDR2 SASEGT. The CDR3 has 15 residues. The J segment lost 10 bases and the V segment lost 6 bases, leaving 10 bases of the junction unmatched. CDR3 DNA: TGTGCCAGCAGGTCCCTAGCGGGAGGGCGAGAGGAGCAGTTCTTC. It yields the protein CASRSLAGGREEQFF.

The rearrangement joins TRBV4-3 to TRBJ2-1; 10 positions agree with TRBD2. CDR1 and CDR2 (germline): LGHNA, YSLEER. The CDR3 loop spans 16 amino acids. With 0 bases clipped from V and 6 bases from J, the junction kept 5 bases outside the gene matches. The CDR3 sequence: CASSQDWASGGNEQFF. The CDR3, as DNA: TGCGCCAGCAGCCAAGATTGGGCTAGCGGGGGCAATGAGCAGTTCTTC.

This clonotype was detected a few times. This chain links TRBV5-1 with TRBJ2-5; TRBD2 agrees at 8 bases. Germline V CDR1 and CDR2: SGHRS, YFSETQ. The trim removed 4 bases at V and 7 bases at J, leaving 18 bases unmatched. CDR3 length: 17 amino acids. The CDR3 sequence is CASSPRSGGGKSGTQYF. CDR3 bases: TGCGCCAGCAGCCCACGATCTGGCGGGGGGAAGTCTGGGACCCAGTACTTC.

This clonotype has just one count. The chain is built from TRBV15 and TRBJ2-5, with 7 bases that match TRBD2. Germline V gene data show CDR1 as LNHNV and CDR2 as YYDKDF (reference sequence). CDR3 length equals 16 residues. Trimming removed 0 bases from V and 1 base from J; junction bases left unmatched: 5. The CDR3 bases are TGTGCCACCAGCAGAGACCTGGGGAGGGGCCAAGAGACCCAGTACTTC. Translating gives CATSRDLGRGQETQYF. The full variable domain, completed using reference TRBV15 and TRBJ2-5, is DAMVIQNPRYQVTQFGKPVTLSCSQTLNHNVMYWYQQKSSQAPKLLFHYYDKDFNNEADTPDNFQSRRPNTSFCFLDIRSPGLGDTAMYLCATSRDLGRGQETQYFGPGTRLLVL.

The rearrangement links TRBV14 to TRBJ1-5; TRBD1 agrees at 7 bases. The length of the CDR3 is 14 residues. J lost 6 bases, V lost 2 bases, and 4 bases had no gene match. Per the germline V gene, CDR1 is SGHDN and CDR2 is FVKESK. The CDR3, as DNA: TGTGCCAGCAGCCAAAAGGGGGCGGGTCAGCCCCAGCATTTT. Amino acids: CASSQKGAGQPQHF.